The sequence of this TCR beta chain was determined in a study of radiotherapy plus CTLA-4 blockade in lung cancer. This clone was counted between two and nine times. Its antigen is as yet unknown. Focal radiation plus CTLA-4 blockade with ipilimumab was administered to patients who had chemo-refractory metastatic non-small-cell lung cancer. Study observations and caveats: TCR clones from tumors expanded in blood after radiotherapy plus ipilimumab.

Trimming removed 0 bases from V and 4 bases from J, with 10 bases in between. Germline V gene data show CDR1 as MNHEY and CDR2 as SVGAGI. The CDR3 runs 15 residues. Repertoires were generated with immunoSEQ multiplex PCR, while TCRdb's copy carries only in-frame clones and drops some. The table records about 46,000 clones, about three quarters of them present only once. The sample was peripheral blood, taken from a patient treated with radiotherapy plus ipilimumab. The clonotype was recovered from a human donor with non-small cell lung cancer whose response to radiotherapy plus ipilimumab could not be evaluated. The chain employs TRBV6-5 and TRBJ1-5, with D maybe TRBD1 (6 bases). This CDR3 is CASSYSGTPNQPQHF. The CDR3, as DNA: TGTGCCAGCAGTTACTCTGGGACACCGAATCAGCCCCAGCATTTT.